A selection of T cell receptor beta chains follows, all from one sample in a study of shared clonotypes between healthy human individuals. Here immunoSEQ multiplex PCR was the method, and the copy in TCRdb shows in-frame clones only, minus some. This table has millions of clones, about 95% appearing once. Source material: naive CD8+ T cells sorted from blood. The receptors derive from a man aged 18 to 30 in good health. Both conserved end residues are part of each CDR3. D genes are given only for firm matches. The size entry is marked missing in some rows and otherwise reads once, few, many or a size class.

>TRBV5-6|NA|TRBJ2-1|TRBD2
TGTGCCAGCAGCTTGGAAACGGGAGGGCCGGGCTACAATGAGCAGTTCTTC
CASSLETGGPGYNEQFF
>TRBV9|NA|TRBJ2-5|TRBD2
TGTGCCAGCAGCGTCGGAGGACTAGCGTTAGAGACCCAGTACTTC
CASSVGGLALETQYF
>TRBV5-6|NA|TRBJ1-1|NA
TGTGCCAGCAGCTGGGGTTCGGCTGAGAACACTGAAGCTTTCTTT
CASSWGSAENTEAFF
>TRBV6-1|NA|TRBJ2-7|NA
TGTGCCAGCAGTGTTTGGAGGGTCCCGGTAATCGGGCAGTACTTC
CASSVWRVPVIGQYF
>TRBV5-4|NA|TRBJ2-2|NA
TGTGCCAGCAGCCAGACAGGAGGGGGGACCGGGGAGCTGTTTTTT
CASSQTGGGTGELFF
>TRBV18|once|TRBJ1-1|NA
TGTGCCAGCGCACCCCTTGGAGGGACTGAAGCTTTCTTT
CASAPLGGTEAFF
>TRBV7-6|NA|TRBJ1-4|NA
TGTGCCAGCAGCCCCCCAGGAGAGGGGCGGGAAAAACTGTTTTTT
CASSPPGEGREKLFF
>TRBV7-2|NA|TRBJ2-7|NA
TGTGCCAGCAGCTCGACAGCCCCAGGCGCCTACGAGCAGTACTTC
CASSSTAPGAYEQYF
>TRBV5-4|once|TRBJ1-1|NA
TGTGCCAGCAGCTTAAATCGGGGAACTGAAGCTTTCTTT
CASSLNRGTEAFF
>TRBV6-5|NA|TRBJ2-6|NA
TGTGCCAGCAGTCCAACCCCACCCGGGGCCAACGTCCTGACTTTC
CASSPTPPGANVLTF
>TRBV6-1|NA|TRBJ1-1|NA
TGTGCCAGCAGTGACGGGACGAACACTGAAGCTTTCTTT
CASSDGTNTEAFF
>TRBV5-6|NA|TRBJ1-4|NA
TGTGCCAGCAGGGGGTGGGGAGATGAAAAACTGTTTTTT
CASRGWGDEKLFF
>TRBV6-5|NA|TRBJ2-7|NA
TGTGCCAGCAGTTACCGAGCGTTTTCCTCCTACGAGCAGTACTTC
CASSYRAFSSYEQYF
>TRBV9|few|TRBJ2-7|NA
TGTGCCAGCAGCGTAGACGACACCCCCTACGAGCAGTACTTC
CASSVDDTPYEQYF
>TRBV2|NA|TRBJ2-1|TRBD2
TGTGCCAGCAGTGAATCCCTAGCGGGAGTGTATAAGTTCTTC
CASSESLAGVYKFF
>TRBV13|NA|TRBJ2-7|TRBD2
TGTGCCAGCAGCTCCCCTAGCGGGGACTCCTACGAGCAGTACTTC
CASSSPSGDSYEQYF
>TRBV9|once|TRBJ2-7|TRBD2
TGTGCCAGCAGCGGATTAGCGGGAGGGGTGACCGAGCAGTACTTC
CASSGLAGGVTEQYF
>TRBV11-2|NA|TRBJ1-4|TRBD1
TGTGCCAGCAGCTTATACAGGGGATTGACTAATGAAAAACTGTTTTTT
CASSLYRGLTNEKLFF
>TRBV9|NA|TRBJ2-1|TRBD2
TGTGCCAGCAGCACTGGGAGGGCCTACTATGAGCAGTTCTTC
CASSTGRAYYEQFF
>TRBV19|NA|TRBJ2-7|TRBD2
TGTGCCAGTAGTATTGGACTAGCGGATTTCTACGAGCAGTACTTC
CASSIGLADFYEQYF
>TRBV5-6|NA|TRBJ2-3|NA
TGTGCCAGCAGCTTGGCTGGGGAAGGCACAGATACGCAGTATTTT
CASSLAGEGTDTQYF
>TRBV6-5|NA|TRBJ2-1|NA
TGTGCCAGCAGCTTGACAGACGCCCTCGGCAATGAGCAGTTCTTC
CASSLTDALGNEQFF
>TRBV29-1|NA|TRBJ2-1|TRBD1
TGCAGCGCCCTAGACAGGGGCAATGAGCAGTTCTTC
CSALDRGNEQFF
>TRBV5-5|NA|TRBJ1-5|NA
TGTGCCAGCAGCTTGGATCCAGAAGAGTGGCCCCAGCATTTT
CASSLDPEEWPQHF
>TRBV7-2|NA|TRBJ2-2|TRBD1
TGTGCCAGCAGCTACCGGACAGGGGATTACACCGGGGAGCTGTTTTTT
CASSYRTGDYTGELFF
>TRBV4-1|NA|TRBJ2-1|TRBD1
TGCGCCAGCAGCCATGTGGGCGGGGACAGGGATAGGAATGAGCAGTTCTTC
CASSHVGGDRDRNEQFF
>TRBV7-8|NA|TRBJ2-3|NA
TGTGCCAGCAGCTTAGCGTGGCTAGAAGGGGATAACACAGATACGCAGTATTTT
CASSLAWLEGDNTDTQYF
>TRBV30|once|TRBJ2-5|TRBD2
TGTGCCTGGAGTGTAGGGACTAGCGGGAACCCTCGGGAAGAGACCCAGTACTTC
CAWSVGTSGNPREETQYF
>TRBV27|NA|TRBJ1-2|NA
TGTGCCAGCAGTTGGGCCCAATCAGGGCCCGGCTACACCTTC
CASSWAQSGPGYTF
>TRBV7-9|NA|TRBJ2-3|TRBD1
TGTGCCAGCAGCTTACGGGTCTCAACAGGGGTTACGCAGTATTTT
CASSLRVSTGVTQYF